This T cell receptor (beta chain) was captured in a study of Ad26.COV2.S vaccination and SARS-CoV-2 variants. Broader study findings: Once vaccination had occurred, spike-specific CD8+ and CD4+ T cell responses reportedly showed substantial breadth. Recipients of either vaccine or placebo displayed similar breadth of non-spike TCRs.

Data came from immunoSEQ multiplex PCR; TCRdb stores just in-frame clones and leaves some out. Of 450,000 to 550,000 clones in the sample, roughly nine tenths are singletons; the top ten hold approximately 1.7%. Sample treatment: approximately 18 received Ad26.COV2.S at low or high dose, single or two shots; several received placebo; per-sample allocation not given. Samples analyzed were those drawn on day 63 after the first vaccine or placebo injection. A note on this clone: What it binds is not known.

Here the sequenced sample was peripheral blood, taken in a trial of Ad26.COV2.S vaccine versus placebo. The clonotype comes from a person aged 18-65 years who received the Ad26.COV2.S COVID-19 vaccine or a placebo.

The CDR3 protein is CAWSPNSLSGNTIYF. The CDR3 nucleotides are TGTGCCTGGAGTCCTAACAGCCTCTCTGGAAACACCATATATTTT. The chain couples TRBV30 to TRBJ1-3; no firm D call. Germline values: CDR1 GTSNPN, CDR2 SVGIG (reference sequence). The CDR3 is 15 amino acids. Trimming shortened V by 2 bases and J by 0 bases, and 11 bases separated the two germline ends.